Each of the 31 T cell receptor beta chains below was sequenced from the same sample in a study of T cell changes during pregnancy in multiple sclerosis. Sequencing was performed with immunoSEQ multiplex PCR; in TCRdb, only in-frame clones are kept and a portion is missing. The sample has 130,000 or so clones, roughly 92% seen once. This sample comprised peripheral blood, obtained before pregnancy. Every receptor here comes from a female donor with multiple sclerosis, enrolled in a pregnancy study.

The chain employs TRBV6-5 and TRBJ2-7; 7 nucleotides line up with TRBD1. Trimming at V came to 2 bases and at J to 2 bases, leaving 3 bases not matched to a gene. The CDR3 totals 14 residues. Germline assignment: CDR1 MNHEY and CDR2 SVGAGI. The CDR3 here is CASSYRTGTYEQYF. CDR3 in DNA: TGTGCCAGCAGTTACAGGACAGGTACCTACGAGCAGTACTTC.

CDR3 sequence (DNA): TGTGCCAGCAGCTTATTCCGCGGGAGTTTCTACGAGCAGTACTTC. It encodes CASSLFRGSFYEQYF. This chain connects TRBV5-4 to TRBJ2-7; TRBD2 matches 7 bases. CDR3 length: 15 residues. Per the germline V gene, CDR1 is SGHNT and CDR2 is YYREEE (reference sequence). V dropped 2 bases and J dropped 3; count of bases not matched to a gene: 8.

CDR3 sequence (DNA): TGCGCCAGCAGCTTGGAAGGTCACAGCTCCTACGAGCAGTACTTC. It yields the protein CASSLEGHSSYEQYF. The V call is TRBV5-1, the J call TRBJ2-7, with no clear D. The CDR3 covers 15 residues. Trimming cost V 0 bases and J 0 bases, with 10 bases left between them. The germline V gene has CDR1 SGHRS and CDR2 YFSETQ.

The DNA of the CDR3 is TGTGCCAGCAGTGAGACAGGGGGCCTCTCCTACGAGCAGTACTTC. Residues: CASSETGGLSYEQYF. V gene TRBV2 combines with J gene TRBJ2-7; 10 bases are a match to TRBD1. Germline V CDR1 and CDR2: SNHLY, FYNNEI. V was pared by 3 bases and J by 0 bases, with 2 bases of the junction left unmatched. The CDR3 loop spans 15 amino acids.

V gene TRBV14 combines with J gene TRBJ2-3; 10 bases map to TRBD1. This CDR3 comprises 15 residues. Germline V gene sequence: CDR1 SGHDN, CDR2 FVKESK. V shed 4 bases and J 4 bases; nucleotides not matched to a gene: 5. CDR3 bases: TGTGCCAGCAGCCTGCGGACAGGGGGGGCAGATACGCAGTATTTT. Its protein is CASSLRTGGADTQYF.

This rearrangement joins TRBV28 to TRBJ2-7, with 11 bases that match TRBD1. The germline CDR1 and CDR2 sequences are MDHEN and SYDVKM. J was trimmed by 4 bases and V by 5 bases; bases with no gene match: 7. The CDR3 sequence is 15 residues long. In nucleotides, the CDR3 is TGTGCCAGCAGTAGACGGGACAGGGGGATTTACGAGCAGTACTTC. Residues: CASSRRDRGIYEQYF.

The rearrangement uses TRBV4-1 and TRBJ1-6; TRBD1 matches at 10 bases. This CDR3 spans 16 amino acids. Per germline, CDR1 MGHRA and CDR2 YSYEKL. V was pared by 1 base and J by 7 bases, with 4 bases of the junction left unmatched. The CDR3 sequence is CASSQGPGQGNSPLHF. DNA of the CDR3: TGCGCCAGCAGCCAAGGACCGGGACAGGGGAATTCACCCCTCCACTTT.

This chain joins TRBV7-9 and TRBJ2-2; 8 bases map to TRBD1. Germline assignment: CDR1 SEHNR and CDR2 FQNEAQ (reference sequence). V shed 5 bases and J 4 bases; nucleotides not matched to a gene: 9. The CDR3 consists of 16 residues. Here the CDR3 DNA reads TGTGCCAGCAGCCAATCGACAGGGGTCGGCACCGGGGAGCTGTTTTTT. It specifies CASSQSTGVGTGELFF. Drawing the rest from reference TRBV7-9 and TRBJ2-2, the complete variable domain is DTGVSQNPRHKITKRGQNVTFRCDPISEHNRLYWYRQTLGQGPEFLTYFQNEAQLEKSRLLSDRFSAERPKGSFSTLEIQRTEQGDSAMYLCASSQSTGVGTGELFFGEGSRLTVL.

The V and J genes are TRBV4-1 and TRBJ2-1, with D possibly matching TRBD1 (7 bases). Trimming pared 2 bases from V and 6 bases from J, leaving 17 bases between. CDR3 length equals 16 residues. Germline V gene sequence: CDR1 MGHRA, CDR2 YSYEKL. CDR3 sequence: CASSQLVVQGGNEQFF. The CDR3 nucleotides read TGCGCCAGCAGCCAATTGGTCGTCCAGGGGGGCAATGAGCAGTTCTTC.

V usage is TRBV7-2 and J usage is TRBJ2-7; D may be TRBD2 (6 bases). CDR3 size: 14 residues. The germline CDR1 and CDR2 sequences are SGHTA and FQGNSA. Trimming cost V 6 bases and J 1 base, with 13 bases left between them. In nucleotides, the CDR3 is TGTGCCAGCAGGACCGGGGACTCTTCCTACGAGCAGTACTTC. Translated: CASRTGDSSYEQYF.

The chain employs TRBV4-1 and TRBJ2-7; 14 positions match TRBD2. The V and J ends lost 3 bases and 3 bases, in that order; junction bases with no gene match: 13. The CDR3 is 19 residues long. CDR1 is MGHRA and CDR2 is YSYEKL in the germline V gene. CDR3 residues: CASSHRPGLAGEVIYEQYF. The CDR3 region has the DNA TGCGCCAGCAGCCATCGCCCGGGACTAGCGGGAGAAGTTATCTACGAGCAGTACTTC.

The chain uses TRBV30 and TRBJ1-4; D is undetermined. The CDR3 has 14 amino acids. V shed 2 bases and J shed 7 bases, with 14 bases lying between them. In germline, CDR1 is GTSNPN, CDR2 SVGIG (reference sequence). The CDR3, as DNA: TGTGCCTGGAGTACATATCCCTCTGGTGAAAAACTGTTTTTT. It codes for CAWSTYPSGEKLFF.

This chain joins TRBV27 and TRBJ2-7; 7 nucleotides align to TRBD2. Looked up from germline, CDR1 is MNHEY and CDR2 is SMNVEV (reference sequence). The CDR3 spans 13 residues. Trimming took 9 bases from V and 7 from J; bases not matched to a gene: 12. DNA of the CDR3: TGTGCCAGTGGGGGGGGGAGGGGACGTGAGCAGTACTTC. It encodes CASGGGRGREQYF.

This rearrangement joins TRBV6-1 to TRBJ2-7; the D gene is possibly TRBD1 (7 bases). V was trimmed by 6 bases and J by 1 base, leaving 16 bases between them. Per the germline V gene, CDR1 is MNHNS and CDR2 is SASEGT. The CDR3 length is 15 residues. In DNA, the CDR3 is TGTGCCAGCAGGGGACAGACGGGGAGGTCCTACGAGCAGTACTTC. Translating gives CASRGQTGRSYEQYF.

This sequence joins TRBV14 and TRBJ2-3; TRBD1 matches at 8 bases. Germline-derived CDR1 and CDR2 are SGHDN and FVKESK. This CDR3 region has 15 residues. The junction had 3 bases not matched to a gene; V was cut back by 4 bases and J by 0 bases. This CDR3 is CASSLGDRSTDTQYF. CDR3 nucleotides: TGTGCCAGCAGCCTAGGGGACAGGAGCACAGATACGCAGTATTTT.

This chain links TRBV5-1 with TRBJ1-1; D not certain. Trimming shortened V by 0 bases and J by 4 bases, and 13 bases separated the two germline ends. The CDR3 is 15 amino acids. CDR1 is SGHRS and CDR2 is YFSETQ in the germline V gene. In DNA form, the CDR3 reads TGCGCCAGCAGCTTGGCCGGCTCTGGGAGCACTGAAGCTTTCTTT. This codes for CASSLAGSGSTEAFF.

The chain uses TRBV27 and TRBJ2-7; D ambiguous. The CDR3 runs 13 residues. V was clipped by 2 bases and J by 3 bases, with 8 bases between them. CDR1 and CDR2 (germline): MNHEY, SMNVEV (reference sequence). The CDR3 is CASSLSAIYEQYF. The CDR3 nucleotides read TGTGCCAGCAGTTTAAGCGCCATCTACGAGCAGTACTTC.

The chain combines TRBV27 with TRBJ1-1, with unresolved D. Germline V gene lookup returns CDR1 MNHEY and CDR2 SMNVEV (reference sequence). The CDR3 has 13 amino acids. With 2 bases removed from V and 1 base from J, the gap between germline ends came to 5 bases. The CDR3 region has the DNA TGTGCCAGCAGTTTACAGGCGAACACTGAAGCTTTCTTT. The encoded protein is CASSLQANTEAFF.

V gene TRBV2 combines with J gene TRBJ2-6; D may be TRBD2 (6 bases). The CDR3 consists of 18 residues. The V and J ends lost 6 bases and 0 bases respectively, with 18 bases between them. Germline V lookup: CDR1 SNHLY, CDR2 FYNNEI. CDR3 amino acids: CASRDPGVADSGANVLTF. Here the CDR3 DNA reads TGTGCCAGCAGGGACCCGGGAGTAGCTGACTCTGGGGCCAACGTCCTGACTTTC.

V usage is TRBV7-9 and J usage is TRBJ2-5; D remains ambiguous. Deletions cut 5 bases from V and 8 bases from J, with 12 bases between. Per the germline V gene, CDR1 is SEHNR and CDR2 is FQNEAQ (reference sequence). CDR3 size: 12 residues. Written as DNA, the CDR3 is TGTGCCAGCAGCCTAGATGAGGCCACCCAGTACTTC. Amino acids: CASSLDEATQYF.

The chain links TRBV5-1 to TRBJ1-4; 7 bases agree with TRBD1. Germline assignment: CDR1 SGHRS and CDR2 YFSETQ. This CDR3 is built from 15 residues. With V trimmed by 2 bases and J by 4 bases, 5 bases remained unmatched. As DNA, the CDR3 is TGCGCCAGCAGCTTCTCAGGGGGGATTAATGAAAAACTGTTTTTT. This gives the protein CASSFSGGINEKLFF.

The gene calls are TRBV6-6 and TRBJ2-2, with TRBD2 matching over 7 bases. Germline CDR1 MNHNY, CDR2 SVGAGI (reference sequence). The CDR3 loop spans 15 amino acids. Germline trimming cut 6 bases from V and 1 base from J; bases unmatched to any gene: 5. The CDR3 spells CASSLTGGNTGELFF. CDR3 coding DNA: TGTGCCAGCAGCCTTACGGGAGGGAACACCGGGGAGCTGTTTTTT.

The chain uses TRBV7-9 and TRBJ2-5, with a possible D match to TRBD2 (5 bases). Germline V lookup: CDR1 SEHNR, CDR2 FQNEAQ (reference sequence). This CDR3 spans 14 amino acids. V lost 0 bases and J lost 7, with 12 bases in between. CDR3 residues: CASSLAAVEGTQYF. Here the CDR3 DNA reads TGTGCCAGCAGCTTAGCAGCGGTCGAAGGGACCCAGTACTTC. Filled out from reference TRBV7-9 and TRBJ2-5, the complete variable domain reads DTGVSQNPRHKITKRGQNVTFRCDPISEHNRLYWYRQTLGQGPEFLTYFQNEAQLEKSRLLSDRFSAERPKGSFSTLEIQRTEQGDSAMYLCASSLAAVEGTQYFGPGTRLLVL.

The CDR3 loop reads CASSSDWTSGSPLLVYEQYF. In DNA, the CDR3 is TGCGCCAGCAGCTCGGACTGGACTAGCGGCAGCCCACTCCTGGTCTACGAGCAGTACTTC. The chain carries TRBV5-1 and TRBJ2-7, with 10 bases lining up with TRBD2. This CDR3 is built from 20 residues. V was clipped by 3 bases and J by 3 bases; unmatched bases: 21. Germline loops: CDR1 SGHRS, CDR2 YFSETQ.

CDR3: CASSPLDSLSSYEQYF. The DNA of the CDR3 is TGCGCCAGCAGCCCCCTGGACAGTCTTAGCTCCTACGAGCAGTACTTC. This chain connects TRBV5-1 to TRBJ2-7, with D maybe TRBD1 (6 bases). V dropped 4 bases and J dropped 0 bases, with 17 bases sitting between them. Germline CDR1 reads SGHRS; CDR2 reads YFSETQ. CDR3 size: 16 residues.

The DNA of the CDR3 is TGTGCCAGCTCAGGGACAGGGATAAACGAGCAGTACTTC. This translates into CASSGTGINEQYF. The chain couples TRBV18 to TRBJ2-7, with TRBD1 identical over 9 bases. Trimming removed 5 bases from V and 5 bases from J; junction bases left unmatched: 4. CDR3 size: 13 residues. Looked up from germline, CDR1 is KGHSH and CDR2 is LQKENI.

This chain links TRBV19 with TRBJ2-3; 14 nucleotides align to TRBD2. After removal of 10 bases from V and 3 bases from J, the junction contained 3 bases not matched to a gene. The germline gives CDR1 LNHDA, CDR2 SQIVND (reference sequence). The CDR3 totals 14 residues. The CDR3 nucleotides are TGTGCCACCAGACTAGCGGGGGGGACAGATACGCAGTATTTT. This translates into CATRLAGGTDTQYF.

This clone occurred once. CDR3 DNA sequence: TGTGCCATCAGGGATACAGGGACGAACACCGGGGAGCTGTTTTTT. Amino acid sequence: CAIRDTGTNTGELFF. The chain employs TRBV10-3 and TRBJ2-2; a possible D gene is TRBD1 (6 bases). The germline V gene encodes CDR1 ENHRY and CDR2 SYGVKD. Deletions cut 6 bases from V and 0 bases from J, with 11 bases between. There are 15 residues in the CDR3.

This rearrangement joins TRBV12-5 to TRBJ2-2; possible D gene TRBD2, 6 bases. Between the trimmed V and J ends, which lost 6 bases and 4 bases, there was a span of 9 bases. The CDR3 contains 13 residues. The V gene's germline CDR1 is LGHNT and CDR2 FRNRAP. The CDR3 sequence is CASGISGTGELFF. CDR3 bases: TGTGCTAGTGGGATTAGCGGCACCGGGGAGCTGTTTTTT.

V gene TRBV27 combines with J gene TRBJ1-6; D perhaps matches TRBD1 (5 bases). The CDR3 consists of 16 residues. The ends were cut back, 4 bases at V and 4 bases at J, with 14 bases in the middle. Germline CDR1 MNHEY, CDR2 SMNVEV (reference sequence). The CDR3 here is CASSSPKGPYNSPLHF. CDR3 DNA: TGTGCCAGCAGTTCACCCAAGGGGCCTTATAATTCACCCCTCCACTTT.

In this sample, this clone turned up once. The genes are TRBV5-4 and TRBJ1-4; the match to TRBD1 covers 11 bases. Unmatched junction bases numbered 16, after V lost 2 bases and J lost 7 bases. The CDR3 length is 19 residues. CDR1 is SGHNT and CDR2 is YYREEE in the germline V gene (reference sequence). CDR3 in DNA: TGTGCCAGCAGCTTTAAGTACGGACAGGGGGCGGTAGTAAGTGAAAAACTGTTTTTT. Amino acids: CASSFKYGQGAVVSEKLFF.